The next 31 T cell receptor beta chains were all read from a single sample in a study of identical twins. TCRdb reprocessed the 5' RACE reads with MiXCR, giving one entry per CDR3 protein. This table holds around 250,000 distinct CDR3 sequences, approximately 11% found once. These same records also appear under a second study, on yellow fever vaccine responses in identical twins.

What was sequenced was memory (CD45RO+) T cells sorted from blood. The receptor set was obtained from a woman under 30 in good health.

This chain links TRBV7-2 with TRBJ2-1, with D tentatively TRBD2 (5 bases). CDR3 length: 14 amino acids. The germline CDR1 and CDR2 sequences are SGHTA and FQGNSA. The germline V and J ends were trimmed by 5 bases and 8 bases, with 16 bases remaining between them. Written as DNA, the CDR3 is TGTGCCAGCAGCACCGAACTTTCGGACTATGAGCAGTTCTTC. Protein product: CASSTELSDYEQFF.

This clonotype was seen only a few times. The rearrangement joins TRBV7-2 to TRBJ1-3; possibly TRBD1 for D (6 bases). The CDR3 spans 14 residues. With 4 bases removed from V and 3 bases from J, the gap between germline ends came to 10 bases. CDR1 SGHTA and CDR2 FQGNSA come from the germline V gene. CDR3: CASSSSGVGNTIYF. CDR3 in DNA: TGTGCCAGCAGCTCATCAGGGGTTGGAAACACCATATATTTT. Based on the CDR3 plus reference TRBV7-2 and TRBJ1-3, the full variable domain is GAGVSQSPSNKVTEKGKDVELRCDPISGHTALYWYRQSLGQGLEFLIYFQGNSAPDKSGLPSDRFSAERTGGSVSTLTIQRTQQEDSAVYLCASSSSGVGNTIYFGEGSWLTVV.

This clonotype was observed at least ten times. J is TRBJ1-5 and V is TRBV6-1, with D perhaps TRBD1 (5 bases). This CDR3 is built from 13 residues. CDR1 and CDR2 (germline): MNHNS, SASEGT. V lost 5 bases and J lost 7, with 12 bases in between. The CDR3 protein is CASSLQGGQPQHF. CDR3 nucleotide sequence: TGTGCCAGCAGTCTCCAGGGCGGCCAGCCCCAGCATTTT.

In this sample, this clonotype turned up many times. This chain links TRBV27 with TRBJ2-3; D is possibly TRBD2 (5 bases). Germline CDR1 reads MNHEY; CDR2 reads SMNVEV (reference sequence). CDR3 size: 14 residues. V shed 6 bases and J shed 4 bases, with 14 bases lying between them. The CDR3 is CASSLTYGADTQYF. The CDR3, as DNA: TGTGCCAGCAGCCTTACGTACGGGGCAGATACGCAGTATTTT.

J is TRBJ1-1 and V is TRBV5-4; possibly TRBD1 for D (5 bases). Trimming cost V 3 bases and J 1 base, with 13 bases left between them. Germline V gene lookup returns CDR1 SGHNT and CDR2 YYREEE (reference sequence). The CDR3 totals 15 residues. The CDR3 DNA reads TGTGCCAGCAGCTCCCAAAACACAGGGAACACTGAAGCTTTCTTT. This translates into CASSSQNTGNTEAFF.

V is TRBV12-3 or TRBV12-4 and J is TRBJ2-1; a weak D match, TRBD2 (6 bases). The CDR3 spans 15 residues. Between the trimmed V and J ends, which lost 2 bases and 4 bases, there was a span of 12 bases. CDR3 residues: CASSLRVAAYNEQFF. For the CDR3, the DNA is TGTGCCAGCAGTTTAAGAGTAGCGGCTTACAATGAGCAGTTCTTC.

The chain combines TRBV11-3 with TRBJ2-1; D unresolved. The CDR3 runs to 15 residues. Trimming took off 0 bases at V and 4 bases at J, with 10 bases between the two ends. CDR1 and CDR2 from the germline V gene are SGHNT and YENEEA. As DNA, the CDR3 is TGTGCCAGCAGCTTAGAATCCGGCAGATACAATGAGCAGTTCTTC. Amino acids: CASSLESGRYNEQFF. Using reference TRBV11-3 and TRBJ2-1 for the parts outside the CDR3, the full variable domain is EAGVVQSPRYKIIEKKQPVAFWCNPISGHNTLYWYLQNLGQGPELLIRYENEEAVDDSQLPKDRFSAERLKGVDSTLKIQPAELGDSAVYLCASSLESGRYNEQFFGPGTRLTVL.

CDR3 sequence: CASSNSGYGSGYTF. CDR3 in DNA: TGTGCCAGCAGCAACTCAGGGTACGGTTCTGGCTACACCTTC. This chain uses TRBV7-3 with TRBJ1-2, with D possibly TRBD1 on 5 matching bases. V was trimmed by 5 bases and J by 7 bases, leaving 17 bases between them. In germline, CDR1 is SGHTA, CDR2 FQGTGA. The CDR3 runs 14 residues.

This clonotype was seen a handful of times. This sequence joins TRBV20-1 and TRBJ1-3; D ambiguous. The CDR3 length is 12 residues. Germline CDR1 and CDR2: DFQATT and SNEGSKA (reference sequence). The V end was cut by 3 bases, the J end by 4 bases, with 7 bases between. This chain's CDR3 is CSASVRGNTIYF. In DNA, the CDR3 is TGCAGTGCTAGCGTTCGCGGAAACACCATATATTTT.

The rearrangement joins TRBV11-2 to TRBJ1-4; D unresolved. The CDR3 length is 17 residues. The V gene's germline CDR1 is SGHAT and CDR2 FQNNGV. V lost 0 bases, J lost 3 bases, and 14 bases lay in between. For the CDR3, the DNA is TGTGCCAGCAGCTTAGATCTCGGGAGAGGCTCTAATGAAAAACTGTTTTTT. Translating it yields CASSLDLGRGSNEKLFF.

This clonotype was detected only a few times. This chain links TRBV20-1 with TRBJ2-3; tentatively, D is TRBD1 (6 bases). This CDR3 region has 14 residues. With 3 bases removed from V and 2 bases from J, the gap between germline ends came to 12 bases. Germline CDR1 and CDR2: DFQATT and SNEGSKA (reference sequence). CDR3 residues: CSASQGIPTDTQYF. The CDR3 nucleotides read TGCAGTGCTAGTCAGGGGATACCCACAGATACGCAGTATTTT.

Remarks on this clonotype: At one end, the junction sequence differs from germline, possibly due to a read error. The genes are TRBV3-1 and TRBJ2-7; D may match TRBD1 or TRBD2 (5 bases each). Germline lookup yields CDR1 LGHDT and CDR2 YNNKEL (reference sequence). This CDR3 comprises 16 residues. The CDR3 protein is CTSSPRTPWGTYEQYF. CDR3 DNA sequence: TGTACCAGCAGTCCAAGGACCCCATGGGGGACCTACGAGCAGTACTTC.

A few counts support this clonotype. The CDR3 DNA sequence: TGTGCCAGCAGTTTATCGGGGCAGGGGGTTGTTAATGAGCAGTTCTTC. It yields the protein CASSLSGQGVVNEQFF. The J gene is TRBJ2-1, the V gene TRBV28, with TRBD1 identical over 7 bases. V shed 1 base and J 7 bases; nucleotides not matched to a gene: 10. CDR3 length: 16 amino acids. Germline assignment: CDR1 MDHEN and CDR2 SYDVKM.

This clonotype was seen a few times. Germline and junction disagree at one end, which may indicate a read error. The V call is TRBV7-7, the J call TRBJ1-5; 10 bases are shared with TRBD1. Germline lookup yields CDR1 SSHAT and CDR2 FNYEAQ (reference sequence). CDR3 length: 22 amino acids. The CDR3 spells CASSGGNSTGTGEIGCNQPQHF. CDR3 nucleotides: TGTGCTAGCAGCGGGGGGAATTCAACCGGGACAGGGGAGATTGGGTGCAATCAGCCCCAGCATTTT.

V is TRBV12-3 or TRBV12-4 and J is TRBJ2-4; perhaps TRBD1 as D (5 bases). Deletions cut 1 base from V and 3 bases from J, with 10 bases between. This CDR3 has 15 amino acids. The CDR3 nucleotides are TGTGCCAGCAGTTTAGAAGGGGTGGGCAAAAACATTCAGTACTTC. It codes for CASSLEGVGKNIQYF.

This clonotype has just a few counts. The V call is TRBV28, the J call TRBJ2-3, with 9 bases matching TRBD1. Germline V gene sequence: CDR1 MDHEN, CDR2 SYDVKM. V was pared by 5 bases and J by 4 bases, with 13 bases of the junction left unmatched. The CDR3 is 17 amino acids. CDR3 sequence (DNA): TGTGCCAGCAGTCCGATCCAGGGACAGGGATCAGCAGATACGCAGTATTTT. Its protein is CASSPIQGQGSADTQYF.

This clonotype was picked up a small number of times. The genes are TRBV2 and TRBJ2-3; 9 bases are a match to TRBD2. V dropped 3 bases and J dropped 6; count of bases not matched to a gene: 7. The CDR3 covers 15 residues. CDR1 and CDR2 from the germline V gene are SNHLY and FYNNEI. This CDR3 is CASSETSGNWDTQYF. In nucleotides, the CDR3 is TGTGCCAGCAGTGAGACTAGCGGCAATTGGGATACGCAGTATTTT.

The chain carries TRBV5-4 and TRBJ1-1, with unresolved D. The length of the CDR3 is 14 residues. V shed 1 base and J shed 0 bases, with 7 bases lying between them. CDR1 and CDR2 from the germline V gene are SGHNT and YYREEE (reference sequence). The CDR3 spells CASSLNTMNTEAFF. The CDR3, as DNA: TGTGCCAGCAGCTTGAACACCATGAACACTGAAGCTTTCTTT.

This clonotype was observed at least ten times. V gene TRBV10-3 combines with J gene TRBJ2-1; 13 bases agree with TRBD2. The V and J ends lost 3 bases and 7 bases, in that order; junction bases with no gene match: 6. There are 16 residues in the CDR3. Germline V gene lookup returns CDR1 ENHRY and CDR2 SYGVKD. The CDR3: CAISDPGTSGENEQFF. CDR3 sequence (DNA): TGTGCCATCAGTGACCCCGGGACTAGCGGGGAAAATGAGCAGTTCTTC.

This clonotype has a handful of counts. The chain employs TRBV7-3 and TRBJ2-1; a weak D match, TRBD1 (5 bases). The CDR3 contains 15 residues. Germline V gene data show CDR1 as SGHTA and CDR2 as FQGTGA. V was trimmed by 6 bases and J by 3 bases, leaving 15 bases between them. The CDR3 here is CASSPGSPNYNEQFF. The CDR3, as DNA: TGTGCCAGCAGTCCAGGGTCTCCCAACTACAATGAGCAGTTCTTC.

The genes are TRBV7-8 and TRBJ2-2, with 7 bases aligning to TRBD1. Germline values: CDR1 SGHVS, CDR2 FQNEAQ. The CDR3 is 15 residues long. Germline trimming cut 3 bases from V and 0 bases from J; bases unmatched to any gene: 1. The DNA of the CDR3 is TGTGCCAGCAGCTTCCAGGGGGCGAACACCGGGGAGCTGTTTTTT. This codes for CASSFQGANTGELFF.

V is TRBV5-1 and J is TRBJ2-3; 13 bases match TRBD2. The CDR3 extends over 15 amino acids. Per germline, CDR1 SGHRS and CDR2 YFSETQ. Trimming at V came to 1 base and at J to 6 bases, leaving 2 bases not matched to a gene. The DNA for the CDR3 is TGCGCCAGCAGCTTGCGACTAGCGGGAGGTGATACGCAGTATTTT. Translated: CASSLRLAGGDTQYF.

The J gene is TRBJ2-2, the V gene TRBV11-2; weak D call: TRBD2 (5 bases). Trimming pared 3 bases from V and 5 bases from J, leaving 13 bases between. The CDR3 spans 15 residues. Germline-derived CDR1 and CDR2 are SGHAT and FQNNGV. In DNA form, the CDR3 reads TGTGCCAGCAGCTTTGATGGGAGCCGGACCGGGGAGCTGTTTTTT. Its translation is CASSFDGSRTGELFF. Combining the CDR3 with reference TRBV11-2 and TRBJ2-2 gives the whole variable domain EAGVAQSPRYKIIEKRQSVAFWCNPISGHATLYWYQQILGQGPKLLIQFQNNGVVDDSQLPKDRFSAERLKGVDSTLKIQPAKLEDSAVYLCASSFDGSRTGELFFGEGSRLTVL.

This clonotype has just a few counts. This chain uses TRBV6-5 with TRBJ1-1, with TRBD1 as a possible D gene (6 bases). With 5 bases removed from V and 4 bases from J, the gap between germline ends came to 14 bases. The CDR3 is made up of 14 amino acids. Germline V gene data show CDR1 as MNHEY and CDR2 as SVGAGI. The CDR3, as DNA: TGTGCCAGCAGTAACCGGGACAAGTCCACTGAAGCTTTCTTT. This gives the protein CASSNRDKSTEAFF.

This clonotype was observed a handful of times. The chain has TRBV5-5 and TRBJ2-5, with TRBD1 matching over 10 bases. V dropped 0 bases and J dropped 5; count of bases not matched to a gene: 4. Germline CDR1 and CDR2: SGHKS and YYEKEE (reference sequence). The CDR3 is 15 amino acids. The CDR3 DNA reads as TGTGCCAGCAGCTTGGACGGGGGACAGGGGGAGACCCAGTACTTC. Translating it yields CASSLDGGQGETQYF. Filled out from reference TRBV5-5 and TRBJ2-5, the complete variable domain reads DAGVTQSPTHLIKTRGQQVTLRCSPISGHKSVSWYQQVLGQGPQFIFQYYEKEERGRGNFPDRFSARQFPNYSSELNVNALLLGDSALYLCASSLDGGQGETQYFGPGTRLLVL.

V gene TRBV12-3 or TRBV12-4 combines with J gene TRBJ2-6, with unresolved D. The V end was cut by 7 bases, the J end by 2 bases, with 12 bases between. The CDR3 extends over 15 amino acids. The CDR3 bases are TGTGCCAGCACCTTAAGGAGTGCTGGGGCCAACGTCCTGACTTTC. Amino acids: CASTLRSAGANVLTF.

The genes are TRBV27 and TRBJ2-3; D is unclear. Trimming removed 4 bases at V and 10 bases at J, with 9 bases between. CDR1 is MNHEY and CDR2 is SMNVEV in the germline V gene (reference sequence). This CDR3 has 11 residues. Written as DNA, the CDR3 is TGTGCCAGCAGTTCGATGGGCCCGCAGTATTTT. Encoded protein: CASSSMGPQYF.

The chain is built from TRBV5-1 and TRBJ2-6, with TRBD1 matching 7 bases. V was clipped by 7 bases and J by 9 bases; unmatched bases: 10. The germline V gene encodes CDR1 SGHRS and CDR2 YFSETQ. The CDR3 has 14 amino acids. CDR3 in DNA: TGCGCCAGCCAATACAGACAGGGTGTCAACGTCCTGACTTTC. Its protein is CASQYRQGVNVLTF.

This chain connects TRBV11-2 to TRBJ2-1; D gene uncertain. Germline V gives CDR1 SGHAT, CDR2 FQNNGV. V shed 2 bases and J shed 9 bases, with 8 bases lying between them. The CDR3 is 12 residues long. The CDR3 sequence is CASSLISLEQFF. Here the CDR3 DNA reads TGTGCCAGCAGCTTAATCAGTCTTGAGCAGTTCTTC.

V and J are TRBV5-6 and TRBJ2-7; D perhaps matches TRBD1 (6 bases). The CDR3 sequence is 15 residues long. V lost 0 bases and J lost 2, with 12 bases in between. Looked up from germline, CDR1 is SGHDT and CDR2 is YYEEEE. The CDR3 sequence is CASSLGGGRTYEQYF. In DNA form, the CDR3 reads TGTGCCAGCAGCTTGGGAGGGGGAAGGACCTACGAGCAGTACTTC.

This clonotype was recorded a few times. The gene calls are TRBV10-3 and TRBJ2-1, with 9 positions matching TRBD2. Germline CDR1 reads ENHRY; CDR2 reads SYGVKD. The V and J ends lost 5 bases and 0 bases, in that order; junction bases with no gene match: 5. The CDR3 spans 16 residues. The CDR3 here is CAISPQAGGSYNEQFF. Here the CDR3 DNA reads TGTGCCATCAGTCCACAAGCGGGGGGCTCCTACAATGAGCAGTTCTTC.